These T cell receptor beta chains were read from a single sample in a study of TIL therapy for anti-PD-1-resistant metastatic lung cancer. Produced via immunoSEQ multiplex PCR; TCRdb's table is partial and in-frame only. The sample lists approximately 97,000 clones, 55% to 75% occurring once. This sample comprised tumor tissue, obtained at baseline. Source of these receptors: a person between 30 and 80 years old with non-small cell lung cancer. The conserved cysteine and the conserved F or W are not part of the CDR3 here. The order of the fields is V gene, clone size, CDR3 protein. Only part of the rows carry a size: once, few, many, or a class if the clone is expanded.

V gene: TRBV7-3
clone size: few
CDR3 protein: ASSFGTGTGELF

V gene: TRBV7-9
clone size: -
CDR3 protein: ASSHRGATGGNEQF

V gene: TRBV27
clone size: few
CDR3 protein: ASSWRLAGADTQY

V gene: TRBV4-1
clone size: -
CDR3 protein: ASSQTGLPTDTQY

V gene: TRBV6-5
clone size: -
CDR3 protein: ASSNRDNEQF

V gene: TRBV4-1
clone size: -
CDR3 protein: ASSQVLGQGGLQY

V gene: TRBV19
clone size: -
CDR3 protein: ASSIRGGQALPQH

V gene: TRBV5-6
clone size: many
CDR3 protein: ASSGAGWADTQY

V gene: TRBV6-5
clone size: few
CDR3 protein: ASSYSLERVGYT

V gene: TRBV18
clone size: few
CDR3 protein: ASSPDSLKTQY

V gene: TRBV5-1
clone size: -
CDR3 protein: ASSRTGQGSHEQF

V gene: TRBV4-1
clone size: -
CDR3 protein: ASSQSTASYEQY

V gene: TRBV4-2
clone size: -
CDR3 protein: ASSQDPGRGNTIY

V gene: TRBV7-2
clone size: -
CDR3 protein: ASVLNTGVYEQY

V gene: TRBV27
clone size: -
CDR3 protein: ASSLELTDTQY

V gene: TRBV24-1
clone size: few
CDR3 protein: ATNHPGPWWNSPLH

V gene: TRBV16
clone size: -
CDR3 protein: ASSQTTVSGNTIY

V gene: TRBV6-6
clone size: -
CDR3 protein: ASTLQGRNGYT

V gene: TRBV6-5
clone size: -
CDR3 protein: ASSYGANNSPLH

V gene: TRBV9
clone size: -
CDR3 protein: ASSAGEHTDTQY

V gene: TRBV10-3
clone size: -
CDR3 protein: AIGSGNIQY

V gene: TRBV5-1
clone size: -
CDR3 protein: ASSLGTGLRETQY

V gene: TRBV3-1/TRBV3-2
clone size: once
CDR3 protein: ASSQATTSGSYEQY

V gene: TRBV12-3/TRBV12-4
clone size: -
CDR3 protein: ASRGGGLEQY

V gene: TRBV4-3
clone size: -
CDR3 protein: ASSQGQATGTSGYEQY

V gene: TRBV27
clone size: -
CDR3 protein: ASSPPGWAETQY

V gene: TRBV6-5
clone size: -
CDR3 protein: ASSSRARAKNIQY

V gene: TRBV19
clone size: -
CDR3 protein: ASNPGRTNTEAF

V gene: TRBV10-2
clone size: few
CDR3 protein: ASSSTLAGAYEQY

V gene: TRBV10-3
clone size: -
CDR3 protein: ATRPSRDSMEQY